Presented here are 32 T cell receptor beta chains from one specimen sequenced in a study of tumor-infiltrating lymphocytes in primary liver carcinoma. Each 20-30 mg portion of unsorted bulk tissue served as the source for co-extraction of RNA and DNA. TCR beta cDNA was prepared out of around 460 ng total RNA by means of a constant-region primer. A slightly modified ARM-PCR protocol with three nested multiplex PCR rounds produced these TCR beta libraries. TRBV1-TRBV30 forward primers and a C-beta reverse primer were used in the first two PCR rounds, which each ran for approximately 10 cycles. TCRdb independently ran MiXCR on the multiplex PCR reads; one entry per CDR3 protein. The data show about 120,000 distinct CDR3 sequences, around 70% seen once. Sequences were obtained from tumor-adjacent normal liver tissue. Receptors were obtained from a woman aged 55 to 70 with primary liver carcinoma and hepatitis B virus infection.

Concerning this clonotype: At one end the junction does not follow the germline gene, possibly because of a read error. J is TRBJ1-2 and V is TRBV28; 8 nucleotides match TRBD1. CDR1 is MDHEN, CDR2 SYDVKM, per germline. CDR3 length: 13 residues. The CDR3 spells CASSYQGAGGYAF. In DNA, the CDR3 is TGTGCCAGCAGTTATCAGGGGGCAGGCGGCTACGCCTTC.

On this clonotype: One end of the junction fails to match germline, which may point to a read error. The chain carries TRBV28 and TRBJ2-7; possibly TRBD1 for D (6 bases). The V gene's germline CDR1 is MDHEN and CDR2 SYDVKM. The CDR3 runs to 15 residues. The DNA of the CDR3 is TGTGCTAGCAGCTTTTTGGGGGCACCCAATTACGAGCAGTACTTC. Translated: CASSFLGAPNYEQYF. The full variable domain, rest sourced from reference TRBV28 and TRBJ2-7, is DVKVTQSSRYLVKRTGEKVFLECVQDMDHENMFWYRQDPGLGLRLIYFSYDVKMKEKGDIPEGYSVSREKKERFSLILESASTNQTSMYLCASSFLGAPNYEQYFGPGTRLTVT.

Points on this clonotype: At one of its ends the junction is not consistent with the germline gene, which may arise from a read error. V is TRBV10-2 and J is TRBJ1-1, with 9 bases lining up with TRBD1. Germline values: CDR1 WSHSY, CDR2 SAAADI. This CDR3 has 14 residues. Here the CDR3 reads CDSKEDRGNTDAFF. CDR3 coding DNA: TGCGACAGCAAGGAGGACAGGGGAAACACTGATGCTTTCTTT.

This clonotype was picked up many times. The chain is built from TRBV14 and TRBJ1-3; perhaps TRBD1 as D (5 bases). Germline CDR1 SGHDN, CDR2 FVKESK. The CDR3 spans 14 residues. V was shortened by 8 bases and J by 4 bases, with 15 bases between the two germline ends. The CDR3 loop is CASPLGPLGNTIYF. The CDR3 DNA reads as TGTGCCAGCCCCCTGGGACCCCTGGGAAACACCATATATTTT.

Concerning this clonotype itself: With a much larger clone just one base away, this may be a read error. CDR3 nucleotides: TGTGCCAGCAGCGCACGGACTGGCGGGATCTACGAGCAGTACTTC. It codes for CASSARTGGIYEQYF. J is TRBJ2-7 and V is TRBV5-6; D possibly corresponds to TRBD2 (6 bases). The CDR3 totals 15 residues. Trimming shortened V by 4 bases and J by 3 bases, and 17 bases separated the two germline ends. Per the germline V gene, CDR1 is SGHDT and CDR2 is YYEEEE. Full variable domain (rest looked up from reference TRBV5-6 and TRBJ2-7): DAGVTQSPTHLIKTRGQQVTLRCSPKSGHDTVSWYQQALGQGPQFIFQYYEEEERQRGNFPDRFSGHQFPNYSSELNVNALLLGDSALYLCASSARTGGIYEQYFGPGTRLTVT.

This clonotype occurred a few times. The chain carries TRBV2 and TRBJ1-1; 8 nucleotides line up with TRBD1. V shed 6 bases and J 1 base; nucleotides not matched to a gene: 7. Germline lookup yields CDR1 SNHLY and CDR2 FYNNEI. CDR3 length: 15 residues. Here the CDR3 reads CASRESGTGNTEAFF. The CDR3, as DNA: TGTGCCAGCAGGGAATCCGGGACAGGGAACACTGAAGCTTTCTTT. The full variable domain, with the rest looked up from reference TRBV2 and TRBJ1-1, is EPEVTQTPSHQVTQMGQEVILRCVPISNHLYFYWYRQILGQKVEFLVSFYNNEISEKSEIFDDQFSVERPDGSNFTLKIRSTKLEDSAMYFCASRESGTGNTEAFFGQGTRLTVV.

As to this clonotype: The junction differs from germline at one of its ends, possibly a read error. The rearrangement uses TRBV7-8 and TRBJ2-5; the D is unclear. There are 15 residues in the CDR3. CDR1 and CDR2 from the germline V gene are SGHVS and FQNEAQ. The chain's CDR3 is CASNLRWTEQETQYF. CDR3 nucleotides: TGCGCCAGCAACTTAAGATGGACGGAGCAAGAGACCCAGTACTTC. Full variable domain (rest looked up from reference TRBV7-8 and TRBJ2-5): GAGVSQSPRYKVAKRGQDVALRCDPISGHVSLFWYQQALGQGPEFLTYFQNEAQLDKSGLPSDRFFAERPEGSVSTLKIQRTQQEDSAVYLCASNLRWTEQETQYFGPGTRLLVL.

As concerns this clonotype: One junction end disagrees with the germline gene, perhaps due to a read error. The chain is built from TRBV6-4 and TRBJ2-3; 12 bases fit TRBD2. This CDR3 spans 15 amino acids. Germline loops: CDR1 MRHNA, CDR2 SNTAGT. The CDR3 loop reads CAGSDGTSGTDTQYF. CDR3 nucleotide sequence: TGTGCCGGCAGTGACGGGACTAGCGGGACAGATACGCAGTATTTT.

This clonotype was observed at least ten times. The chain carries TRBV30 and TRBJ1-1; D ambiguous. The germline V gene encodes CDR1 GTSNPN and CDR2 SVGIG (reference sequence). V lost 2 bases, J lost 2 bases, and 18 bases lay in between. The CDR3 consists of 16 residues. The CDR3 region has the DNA TGTGCCTGGAGTCCGCGCAGGACGGCCGACAACACTGAAGCTTTCTTT. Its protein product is CAWSPRRTADNTEAFF.

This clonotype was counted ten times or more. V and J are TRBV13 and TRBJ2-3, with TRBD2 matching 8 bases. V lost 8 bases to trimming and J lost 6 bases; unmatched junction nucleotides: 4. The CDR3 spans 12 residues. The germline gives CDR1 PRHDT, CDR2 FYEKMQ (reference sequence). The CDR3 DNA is TGTGCCAGCGGACTAGCTCGGGATACGCAGTATTTT. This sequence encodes CASGLARDTQYF.

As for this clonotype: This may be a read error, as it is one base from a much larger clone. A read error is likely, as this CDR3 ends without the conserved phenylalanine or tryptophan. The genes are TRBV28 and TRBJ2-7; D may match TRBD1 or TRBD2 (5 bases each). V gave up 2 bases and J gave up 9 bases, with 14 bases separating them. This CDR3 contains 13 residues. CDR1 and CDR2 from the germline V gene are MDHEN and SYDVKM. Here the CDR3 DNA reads TGTGCCAGCAGTTTACGGGATAGGGGCGGGCAGTACCTC. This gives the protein CASSLRDRGGQYL.

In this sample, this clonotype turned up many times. The CDR3 protein is CASSLGLAGPYEQYF. CDR3 coding DNA: TGTGCCAGCAGCCTGGGACTAGCGGGTCCCTACGAGCAGTACTTC. The chain uses TRBV4-2 and TRBJ2-7; TRBD2 matches 12 bases. Germline V gene lookup returns CDR1 LGHNA and CDR2 YNFKEQ. The CDR3 extends over 15 amino acids. With 4 bases clipped from V and 2 bases from J, the junction kept 3 bases outside the gene matches.

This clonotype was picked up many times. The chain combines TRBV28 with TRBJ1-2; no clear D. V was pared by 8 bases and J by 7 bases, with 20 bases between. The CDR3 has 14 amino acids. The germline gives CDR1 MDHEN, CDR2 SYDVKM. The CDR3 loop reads CASGGGRHSRGYTF. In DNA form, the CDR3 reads TGTGCCAGCGGCGGTGGCCGGCATAGTCGTGGCTACACCTTC.

CDR3 region: CASSFLTKSYNEQFF. The CDR3 bases are TGCGCCAGCAGCTTCTTGACTAAATCCTACAATGAGCAGTTCTTC. The chain links TRBV4-1 to TRBJ2-1; tentatively, D is TRBD2 (5 bases). CDR1 and CDR2 (germline): MGHRA, YSYEKL. The germline V and J ends were trimmed by 5 bases and 1 base, with 12 bases remaining between them. This CDR3 is built from 15 residues.

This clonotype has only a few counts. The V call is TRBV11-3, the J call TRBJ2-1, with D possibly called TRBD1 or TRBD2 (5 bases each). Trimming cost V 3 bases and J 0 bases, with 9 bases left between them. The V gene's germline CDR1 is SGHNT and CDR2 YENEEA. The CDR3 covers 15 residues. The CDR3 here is CASSFGARSYNEQFF. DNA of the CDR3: TGTGCCAGCAGCTTCGGGGCCCGCTCCTACAATGAGCAGTTCTTC.

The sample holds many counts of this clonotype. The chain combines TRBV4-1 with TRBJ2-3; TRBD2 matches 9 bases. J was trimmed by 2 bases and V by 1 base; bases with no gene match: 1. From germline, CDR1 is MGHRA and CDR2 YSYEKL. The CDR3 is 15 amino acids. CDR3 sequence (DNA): TGCGCCAGCAGCCAAGGCGGGAGGGCCACAGATACGCAGTATTTT. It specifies CASSQGGRATDTQYF.

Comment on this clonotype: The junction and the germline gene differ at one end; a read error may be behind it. In DNA form, the CDR3 reads TGTGCCAGCAGCCGCGTTACGGGAGGGGCCTACAAGCAGTACTTC. Its protein product is CASSRVTGGAYKQYF. V and J are TRBV4-2 and TRBJ2-7, with 8 bases matching TRBD2. The CDR3 runs to 15 residues. The germline CDR1 and CDR2 sequences are LGHNA and YNFKEQ.

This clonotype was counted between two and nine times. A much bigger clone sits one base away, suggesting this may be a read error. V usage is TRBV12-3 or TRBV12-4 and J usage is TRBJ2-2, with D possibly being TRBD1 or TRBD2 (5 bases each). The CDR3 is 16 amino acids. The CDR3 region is CASSFGQGGVTGELCF. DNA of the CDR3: TGTGCCAGCAGTTTCGGGCAGGGTGGTGTCACCGGGGAGCTGTGTTTT.

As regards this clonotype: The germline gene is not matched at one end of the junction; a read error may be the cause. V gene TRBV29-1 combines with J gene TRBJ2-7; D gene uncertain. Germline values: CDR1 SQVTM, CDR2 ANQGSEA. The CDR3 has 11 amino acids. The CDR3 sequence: CGVIRSYEQYF. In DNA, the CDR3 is TGCGGCGTTATACGAAGTTACGAGCAGTACTTC.

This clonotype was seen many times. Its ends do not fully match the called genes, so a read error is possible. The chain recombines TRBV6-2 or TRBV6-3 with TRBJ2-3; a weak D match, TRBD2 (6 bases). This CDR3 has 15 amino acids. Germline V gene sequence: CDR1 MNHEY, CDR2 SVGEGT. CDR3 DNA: TGTGCCAGCAGCTACTCACCATCTAGCGACCATACGCAGTATTTT. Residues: CASSYSPSSDHTQYF.

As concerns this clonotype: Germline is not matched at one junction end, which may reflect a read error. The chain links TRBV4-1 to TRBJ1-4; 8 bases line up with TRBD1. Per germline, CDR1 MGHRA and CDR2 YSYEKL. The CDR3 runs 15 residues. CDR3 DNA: TGCACCAGCAGTCGCCACTCGGGACAGGATGAAAAACTGTTTTTT. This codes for CTSSRHSGQDEKLFF.

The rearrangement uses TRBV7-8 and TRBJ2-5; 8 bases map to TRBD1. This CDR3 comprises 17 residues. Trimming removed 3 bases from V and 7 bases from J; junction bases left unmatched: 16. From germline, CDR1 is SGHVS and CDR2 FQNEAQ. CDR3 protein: CASSLIIGQGAGGTQYF. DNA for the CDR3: TGTGCCAGCAGCTTGATAATTGGGCAGGGGGCAGGAGGGACCCAGTACTTC.

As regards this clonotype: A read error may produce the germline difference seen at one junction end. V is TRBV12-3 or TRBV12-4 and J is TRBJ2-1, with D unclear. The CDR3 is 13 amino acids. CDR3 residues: CTSSLLSYNEQSF. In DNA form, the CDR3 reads TGTACCAGCAGCCTGCTAAGTTACAATGAGCAGTCCTTC.

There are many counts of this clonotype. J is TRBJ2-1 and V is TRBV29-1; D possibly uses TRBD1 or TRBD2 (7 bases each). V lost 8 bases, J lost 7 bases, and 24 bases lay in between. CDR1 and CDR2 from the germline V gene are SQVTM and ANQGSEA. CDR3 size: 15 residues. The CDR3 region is CSPKHSRGGVNEQFF. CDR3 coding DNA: TGCAGCCCGAAACACAGCAGGGGGGGGGTAAATGAGCAGTTCTTC.

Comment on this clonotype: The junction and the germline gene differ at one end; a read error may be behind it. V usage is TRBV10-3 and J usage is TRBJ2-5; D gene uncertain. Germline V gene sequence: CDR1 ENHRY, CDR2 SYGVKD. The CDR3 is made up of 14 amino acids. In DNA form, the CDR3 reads TGTGCCATCAGTGAATCGGCAGCCCAAGAGACCCCGTACTTC. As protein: CAISESAAQETPYF.

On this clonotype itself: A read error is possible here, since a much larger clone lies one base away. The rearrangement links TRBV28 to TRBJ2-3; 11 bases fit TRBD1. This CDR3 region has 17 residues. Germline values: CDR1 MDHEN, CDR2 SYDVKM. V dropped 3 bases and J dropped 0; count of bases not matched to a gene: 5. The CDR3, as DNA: TGTGCCAGCAGTTTGGGGACAGGGGGAGGAAGCACAGATACGCAGTATTTT. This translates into CASSLGTGGGSTDTQYF.

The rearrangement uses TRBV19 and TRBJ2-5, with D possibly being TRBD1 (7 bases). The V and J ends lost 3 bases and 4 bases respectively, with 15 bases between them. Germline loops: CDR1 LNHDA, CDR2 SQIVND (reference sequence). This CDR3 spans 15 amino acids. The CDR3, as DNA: TGTGCCAGTAGTATTCGACAGGGCGGGATAGAGACCCAGTACTTC. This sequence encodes CASSIRQGGIETQYF.

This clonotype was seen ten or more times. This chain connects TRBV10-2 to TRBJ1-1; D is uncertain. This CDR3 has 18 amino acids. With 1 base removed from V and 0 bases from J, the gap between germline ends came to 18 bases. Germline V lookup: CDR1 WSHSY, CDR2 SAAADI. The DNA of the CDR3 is TGCGCCAGCAGTGAGTTCGGAGGGCCTGGAAATATGAACACTGAAGCTTTCTTT. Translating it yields CASSEFGGPGNMNTEAFF.

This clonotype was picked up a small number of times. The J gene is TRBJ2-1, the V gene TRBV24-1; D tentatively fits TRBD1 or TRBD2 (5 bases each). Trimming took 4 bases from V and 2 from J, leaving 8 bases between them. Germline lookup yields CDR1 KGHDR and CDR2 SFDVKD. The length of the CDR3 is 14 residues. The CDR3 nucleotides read TGTGCCACCAGTGACTCGGGACCCTACAATGAGCAGTTCTTC. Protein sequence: CATSDSGPYNEQFF.

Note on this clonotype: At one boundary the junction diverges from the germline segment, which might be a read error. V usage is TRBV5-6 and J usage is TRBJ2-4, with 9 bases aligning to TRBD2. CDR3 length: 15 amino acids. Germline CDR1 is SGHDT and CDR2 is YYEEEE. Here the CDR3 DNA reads TGTACCAGCAACCCAATGGGACTAGCAGAAAACATTCAGTACTTC. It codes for CTSNPMGLAENIQYF. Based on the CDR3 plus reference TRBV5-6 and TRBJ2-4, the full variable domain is DAGVTQSPTHLIKTRGQQVTLRCSPKSGHDTVSWYQQALGQGPQFIFQYYEEEERQRGNFPDRFSGHQFPNYSSELNVNALLLGDSALYLCTSNPMGLAENIQYFGAGTRLSVL.

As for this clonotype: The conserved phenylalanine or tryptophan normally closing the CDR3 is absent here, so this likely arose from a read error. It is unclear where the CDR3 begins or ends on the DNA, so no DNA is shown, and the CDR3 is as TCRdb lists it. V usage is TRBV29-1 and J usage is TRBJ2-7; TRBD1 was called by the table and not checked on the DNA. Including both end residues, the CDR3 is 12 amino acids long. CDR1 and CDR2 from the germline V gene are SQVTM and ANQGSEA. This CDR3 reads CSVGGGSYELYY.

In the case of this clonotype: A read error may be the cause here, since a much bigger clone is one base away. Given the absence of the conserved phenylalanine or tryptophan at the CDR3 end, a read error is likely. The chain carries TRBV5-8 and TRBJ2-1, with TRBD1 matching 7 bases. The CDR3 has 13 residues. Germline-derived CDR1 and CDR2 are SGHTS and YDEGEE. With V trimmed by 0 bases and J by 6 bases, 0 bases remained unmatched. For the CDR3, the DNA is TGTGCCAGCAGCTTGGACAGGGGCAATGAGCAGTTCATC. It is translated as CASSLDRGNEQFI.